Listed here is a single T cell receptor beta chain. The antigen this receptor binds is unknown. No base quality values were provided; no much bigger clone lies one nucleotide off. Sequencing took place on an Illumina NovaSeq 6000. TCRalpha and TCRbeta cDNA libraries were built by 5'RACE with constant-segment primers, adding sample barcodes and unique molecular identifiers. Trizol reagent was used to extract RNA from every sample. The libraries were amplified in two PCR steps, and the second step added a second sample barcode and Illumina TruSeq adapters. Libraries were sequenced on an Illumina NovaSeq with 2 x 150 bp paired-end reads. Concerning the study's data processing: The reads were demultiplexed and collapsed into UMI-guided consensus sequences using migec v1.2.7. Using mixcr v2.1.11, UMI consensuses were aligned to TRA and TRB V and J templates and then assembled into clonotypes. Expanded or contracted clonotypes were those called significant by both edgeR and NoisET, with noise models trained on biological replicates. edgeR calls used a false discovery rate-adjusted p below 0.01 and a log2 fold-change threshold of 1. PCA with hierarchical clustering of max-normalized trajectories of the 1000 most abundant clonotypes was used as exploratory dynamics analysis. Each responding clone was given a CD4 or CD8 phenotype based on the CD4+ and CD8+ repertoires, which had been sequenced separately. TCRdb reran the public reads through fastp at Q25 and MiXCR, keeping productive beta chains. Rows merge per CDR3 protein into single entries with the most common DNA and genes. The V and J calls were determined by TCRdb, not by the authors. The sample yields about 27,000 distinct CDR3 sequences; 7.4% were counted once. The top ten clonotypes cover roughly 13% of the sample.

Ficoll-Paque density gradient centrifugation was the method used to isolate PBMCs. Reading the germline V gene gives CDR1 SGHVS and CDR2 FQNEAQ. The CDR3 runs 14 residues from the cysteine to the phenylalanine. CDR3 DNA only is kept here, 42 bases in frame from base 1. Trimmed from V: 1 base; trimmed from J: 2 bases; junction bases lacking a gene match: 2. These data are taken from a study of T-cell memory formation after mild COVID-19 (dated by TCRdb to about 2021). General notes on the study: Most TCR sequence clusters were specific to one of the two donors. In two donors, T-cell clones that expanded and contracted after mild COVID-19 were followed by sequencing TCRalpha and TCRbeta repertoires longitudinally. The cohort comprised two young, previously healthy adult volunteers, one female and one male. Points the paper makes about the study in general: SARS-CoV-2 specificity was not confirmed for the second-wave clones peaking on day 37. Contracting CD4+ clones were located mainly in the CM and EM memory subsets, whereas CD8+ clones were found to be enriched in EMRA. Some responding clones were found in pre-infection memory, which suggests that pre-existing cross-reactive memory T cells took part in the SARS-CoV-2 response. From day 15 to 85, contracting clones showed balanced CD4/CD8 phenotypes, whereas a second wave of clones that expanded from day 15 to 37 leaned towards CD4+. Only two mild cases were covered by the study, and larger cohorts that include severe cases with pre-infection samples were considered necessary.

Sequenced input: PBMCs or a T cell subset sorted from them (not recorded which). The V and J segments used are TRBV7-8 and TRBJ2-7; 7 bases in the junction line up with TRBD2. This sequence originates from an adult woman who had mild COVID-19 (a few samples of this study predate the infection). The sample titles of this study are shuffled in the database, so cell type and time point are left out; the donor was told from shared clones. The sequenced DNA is TGTGCCAGCAGCTTAGTCGGGGGGACCTACGAGCAGTACTTC. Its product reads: CASSLVGGTYEQYF.